Listed here are 13 T cell receptor beta chains from one sample, sequenced in a study of blood T cell repertoires in COVID-19. The assay was immunoSEQ multiplex PCR, and TCRdb's table has in-frame clones only and misses some. The sample carries 150,000 to 200,000 clones, roughly 80% recorded once. The sample taken for sequencing was peripheral blood. The receptor source for this set is a human donor with acute or convalescent COVID-19. The donor label of this sample is uncertain.

The V call is TRBV7-9, the J call TRBJ2-7, with D possibly TRBD2 on 6 matching bases. The V end was cut by 5 bases, the J end by 1 base, with 9 bases between. CDR1 SEHNR and CDR2 FQNEAQ come from the germline V gene (reference sequence). The CDR3 totals 13 residues. The chain's CDR3 is CASSPGASYEQYF. The CDR3 DNA sequence: TGTGCCAGCAGCCCGGGAGCGTCCTACGAGCAGTACTTC. Supplemented by reference TRBV7-9 and TRBJ2-7, the full variable domain reads DTGVSQNPRHKITKRGQNVTFRCDPISEHNRLYWYRQTLGQGPEFLTYFQNEAQLEKSRLLSDRFSAERPKGSFSTLEIQRTEQGDSAMYLCASSPGASYEQYFGPGTRLTVT.

The CDR3 region has the DNA TGTGCCAGCAGCGTAGGACCGGGGAACACTGAAGCTTTCTTT. Translating gives CASSVGPGNTEAFF. The gene calls are TRBV9 and TRBJ1-1; D is uncertain. This CDR3 spans 14 amino acids. Looked up from germline, CDR1 is SGDLS and CDR2 is YYNGEE. V was shortened by 0 bases and J by 1 base, with 7 bases between the two germline ends.

This clone came up once. The chain joins TRBV14 to TRBJ1-1, with D possibly matching TRBD1 (5 bases). V dropped 4 bases and J dropped 8 bases, with 14 bases sitting between them. The CDR3 loop spans 13 amino acids. Germline loops: CDR1 SGHDN, CDR2 FVKESK. CDR3 residues: CASSRPGGGEAFF. The CDR3 nucleotides read TGTGCCAGCAGCCGCCCCGGTGGGGGGGAAGCTTTCTTT.

This clone was counted between two and nine times. The CDR3 bases are TGTGCCAGCAGCAACACTAGGGACAGGACTGGCGGGAGTTATGCAGATACGCAGTATTTT. Its translation: CASSNTRDRTGGSYADTQYF. The chain recombines TRBV21-1 with TRBJ2-3; TRBD1, the table's D call, was not compared with the DNA. TRBV21-1 counts as a pseudogene. The CDR3 is 20 residues long.

This sequence joins TRBV2 and TRBJ2-7, with D perhaps matching TRBD2 (6 bases). The V end was cut by 2 bases, the J end by 6 bases, with 17 bases between. The CDR3 covers 15 residues. CDR1 and CDR2 (germline): SNHLY, FYNNEI. The CDR3, as DNA: TGTGCCAGCAGTGAACTTGGCCTAGCGAATGGCGAGCAGTACTTC. Amino acids: CASSELGLANGEQYF.

Points on this clone: Other nucleotide sequences from this sample produce the same CDR3. The chain links TRBV6-1 to TRBJ1-1; D gene ambiguous. The CDR3 has 12 amino acids. Trimming shortened V by 1 base and J by 5 bases, and 5 bases separated the two germline ends. Germline V gene data show CDR1 as MNHNS and CDR2 as SASEGT. CDR3 residues: CASSEVRTEAFF. Written as DNA, the CDR3 is TGTGCCAGCAGTGAAGTGAGGACTGAAGCTTTCTTT.

This clone was observed a few times. The gene calls are TRBV5-1 and TRBJ1-1; 11 positions agree with TRBD1. CDR3 length equals 17 residues. V was pared by 4 bases and J by 5 bases, with 13 bases of the junction left unmatched. In germline, CDR1 is SGHRS, CDR2 YFSETQ. The CDR3 region has the DNA TGCGCCAGCAGCCTGGGTCCCGGGACAGGGGGAGGGACTGAAGCTTTCTTT. Its protein product is CASSLGPGTGGGTEAFF.

J is TRBJ1-1 and V is TRBV9; D not certain. Germline CDR1 SGDLS, CDR2 YYNGEE. Trimming removed 4 bases at V and 6 bases at J, with 13 bases between. The CDR3 is 13 amino acids. The CDR3 nucleotides are TGTGCCAGCAGCATGGTGGGCCTTTCTGAAGCTTTCTTT. Its translation is CASSMVGLSEAFF.

The V gene is TRBV2, the J gene TRBJ1-5; D may be TRBD1 (5 bases). Germline values: CDR1 SNHLY, CDR2 FYNNEI. Trimming left V 7 bases short and J 3 bases short, with 13 bases between. The CDR3 has 14 residues. CDR3 coding DNA: TGTGCCAGCAACTGGGGGGGGGACAATCAGCCCCAGCATTTT. Encoded protein: CASNWGGDNQPQHF.

This clone was detected many times. The V call is TRBV12-1, the J call TRBJ2-3; the table names TRBD2, a call not compared with the DNA. TRBV12-1 is listed as a pseudogene. This CDR3 has 16 residues. CDR3 sequence: CASSFGLAKETDTQYF. CDR3 coding DNA: TGTGCCAGCAGCTTCGGACTAGCGAAGGAGACAGATACGCAGTATTTT.

V gene TRBV11-1 combines with J gene TRBJ1-5; 11 bases are a match to TRBD1. Germline V CDR1 and CDR2: SGHAT, FQDESV (reference sequence). The CDR3 spans 16 residues. V was clipped by 5 bases and J by 2 bases; unmatched bases: 5. The CDR3 nucleotides are TGTGCCAGCAGCGCGGGACAGGGGGTGGGCAATCAGCCCCAGCATTTT. Amino acids: CASSAGQGVGNQPQHF.

J is TRBJ1-2 and V is TRBV6-4, with D possibly TRBD1 on 5 matching bases. The CDR3 contains 12 residues. Germline loops: CDR1 MRHNA, CDR2 SNTAGT. Trimming left V 4 bases short and J 6 bases short, with 9 bases between. CDR3 residues: CASSGPGNGYTF. CDR3 nucleotides: TGTGCCAGCAGTGGGCCAGGGAATGGCTACACCTTC.

Of note for this clone: Other DNA sequences in the sample encode the same CDR3. The chain has TRBV6-5 and TRBJ2-7; TRBD1 matches 12 bases. The V gene end was trimmed by 5 bases and the J gene end by 3 bases; junction bases not matched to a gene: 5. The CDR3 covers 15 residues. Germline lookup yields CDR1 MNHEY and CDR2 SVGAGI. CDR3 in DNA: TGTGCCAGCAGTCTCCGGGACAGGGGGCTCTACGAGCAGTACTTC. Amino acids: CASSLRDRGLYEQYF.